The clone carrying this TCR beta chain occurred many times. TCRdb used MiXCR to reprocess the PCR reads, holding one entry per CDR3 protein. The sample contains more than 60,000 distinct CDR3 sequences, around 17% of which appear only once. The CDR3 spans 11 residues. V lost 6 bases to trimming and J lost 6 bases, with 6 bases between them. Germline V gives CDR1 MDHEN, CDR2 SYDVKM. This sample was taken from a study of molecular identifiers for immune sequencing clone quantification. A CD8+CD4-CCR7+CD45RA+ phenotype served as the sorting definition for naive CD8 T cells. This receptor was obtained from a human donor in good health. Some libraries in this study had Jurkat cell RNA spiked in. The material sequenced was naive CD8+ T cells from blood, with Jurkat cell RNA spiked in. Indicated subset: FACS-sorted CD8+CD4-CCR7+CD45RA+ naive T cells. The V call is TRBV28, the J call TRBJ2-1, with D unresolved. CDR3 DNA: TGTGCCAGCAGCACCTTCAATGAGCAGTTCTTC. Protein product: CASSTFNEQFF.